The 24 T cell receptor beta chains below all came from one sample that was sequenced in a study of shared clonotypes between healthy human individuals. Sequencing used immunoSEQ multiplex PCR; TCRdb keeps in-frame clones, though not all of them. The repertoire holds 2 million to 2.5 million clones, with 85% to 95% as singletons. Sequenced input: naive CD4+ T cells from PBMCs. The subset is: CD45RA+ positively selected. Receptors originate from a man aged 18 to 30 in good health. Some clones in this sample may be carry-over from other donors' samples.

In this sample, this clone turned up a few times. This rearrangement joins TRBV2 to TRBJ1-1, with D unclear. CDR1 and CDR2 from the germline V gene are SNHLY and FYNNEI. This CDR3 spans 13 amino acids. The V end was cut by 6 bases, the J end by 5 bases, with 13 bases between. The CDR3 reads CASRYQQSTEAFF. The CDR3 DNA follows: TGTGCCAGCAGATATCAACAGAGTACTGAAGCTTTCTTT.

The J gene is TRBJ2-1, the V gene TRBV9, with D hard to call. From germline, CDR1 is SGDLS and CDR2 YYNGEE. Trimming took off 0 bases at V and 4 bases at J, with 8 bases between the two ends. The CDR3 has 14 residues. As DNA, the CDR3 is TGTGCCAGCAGCGTAGCGGAGACTTACAATGAGCAGTTCTTC. It codes for CASSVAETYNEQFF.

The rearrangement links TRBV11-2 to TRBJ2-7; 7 positions agree with TRBD1. The CDR3 runs to 14 residues. Germline loops: CDR1 SGHAT, CDR2 FQNNGV. Losses at the gene ends were 6 bases for V and 3 bases for J; bases not matched to a gene: 8. CDR3 protein: CASRRDRDRYEQYF. CDR3 DNA: TGTGCCAGCAGGAGAGACAGGGATCGCTACGAGCAGTACTTC.

V is TRBV11-2 and J is TRBJ1-2; D not certain. Trimming cost V 2 bases and J 7 bases, with 5 bases left between them. The CDR3 has 11 amino acids. CDR1 and CDR2 from the germline V gene are SGHAT and FQNNGV. The CDR3 DNA is TGTGCCAGCAGCTTATGGTCTGGCTACACCTTC. Its protein is CASSLWSGYTF. The variable domain in full, completed from reference TRBV11-2 and TRBJ1-2, reads EAGVAQSPRYKIIEKRQSVAFWCNPISGHATLYWYQQILGQGPKLLIQFQNNGVVDDSQLPKDRFSAERLKGVDSTLKIQPAKLEDSAVYLCASSLWSGYTFGSGTRLTVV.

This chain uses TRBV5-1 with TRBJ2-2; perhaps TRBD1 as D (6 bases). The CDR3 length is 15 residues. The V end was cut by 7 bases, the J end by 4 bases, with 17 bases between. In germline, CDR1 is SGHRS, CDR2 YFSETQ. The DNA of the CDR3 is TGCGCCAGCGCGGCCGAACCAGGGGCCACCGGGGAGCTGTTTTTT. This sequence encodes CASAAEPGATGELFF.

This chain connects TRBV5-4 to TRBJ2-1, with 8 nucleotides matching TRBD2. Trimming at V came to 0 bases and at J to 8 bases, leaving 10 bases not matched to a gene. CDR1 and CDR2 (germline): SGHNT, YYREEE (reference sequence). The CDR3 spans 16 residues. Written as DNA, the CDR3 is TGTGCCAGCAGCTTGGCCGGGGTCGGGGGGGTGCATGAGCAGTTCTTC. Its translation: CASSLAGVGGVHEQFF.

V usage is TRBV28 and J usage is TRBJ2-3; 12 positions agree with TRBD2. Germline CDR1 MDHEN, CDR2 SYDVKM. The V segment lost 10 bases and the J segment 1 base; nucleotides outside the gene matches: 3. The CDR3 has 14 amino acids. The CDR3 DNA follows: TGTGCCATTCTAGCGGGAGGGGGCACAGATACGCAGTATTTT. Translated: CAILAGGGTDTQYF.

V usage is TRBV4-1 and J usage is TRBJ1-1; D is unresolved. V lost 1 base and J lost 6, with 9 bases in between. This CDR3 is built from 13 residues. Germline V gene sequence: CDR1 MGHRA, CDR2 YSYEKL. CDR3 coding DNA: TGCGCCAGCAGCCAAGCCCCCCGGGCTGAAGCTTTCTTT. It encodes CASSQAPRAEAFF.

This clone came up once. The chain couples TRBV27 to TRBJ2-7; D might be TRBD1 or TRBD2, each matching 5 bases. The V end lost 1 base, the J end lost 0 bases, and 10 bases lay between the germline ends. Germline CDR1 MNHEY, CDR2 SMNVEV (reference sequence). This CDR3 spans 15 amino acids. Here the CDR3 DNA reads TGTGCCAGCAGTTTATTGGGACGGTTCTCCTACGAGCAGTACTTC. Protein: CASSLLGRFSYEQYF.

This rearrangement joins TRBV7-9 to TRBJ1-2, with D perhaps TRBD1 (5 bases). This CDR3 has 13 residues. Germline V gene lookup returns CDR1 SEHNR and CDR2 FQNEAQ (reference sequence). The V end lost 4 bases, the J end lost 3 bases, and 9 bases lay between the germline ends. CDR3 protein: CASSYRDHYGYTF. The DNA for the CDR3 is TGTGCCAGCAGCTACCGGGACCACTATGGCTACACCTTC.

The rearrangement uses TRBV5-4 and TRBJ2-2; no clear D gene. CDR1 and CDR2 from the germline V gene are SGHNT and YYREEE (reference sequence). This CDR3 spans 15 amino acids. V was shortened by 0 bases and J by 4 bases, with 10 bases between the two germline ends. CDR3 nucleotides: TGTGCCAGCAGCTTGGGTTCAACGGGCACCGGGGAGCTGTTTTTT. As protein: CASSLGSTGTGELFF.

The V and J genes are TRBV6-5 and TRBJ1-5; D is unclear. This CDR3 is 13 amino acids long. Germline CDR1 and CDR2: MNHEY and SVGAGI. Trimming removed 0 bases at V and 9 bases at J, with 9 bases between. The CDR3 sequence is CASSYSGVGPQHF. DNA for the CDR3: TGTGCCAGCAGTTACTCTGGCGTGGGGCCCCAGCATTTT.

Worth noting for this clone: Other DNA sequences in the same sample also yield this CDR3. This chain connects TRBV6-1 to TRBJ2-1; 13 positions agree with TRBD2. V shed 8 bases, J shed 7 bases, and the junction held 2 bases outside the gene matches. The CDR3 covers 13 residues. The germline V gene has CDR1 MNHNS and CDR2 SASEGT. CDR3 sequence reads: CASRLAGGNEQFF. The CDR3 bases are TGTGCCAGCCGACTAGCGGGAGGTAATGAGCAGTTCTTC.

The chain recombines TRBV18 with TRBJ1-2; D is possibly TRBD1 (5 bases). Trimming took off 3 bases at V and 4 bases at J, with 18 bases between the two ends. The CDR3 spans 16 residues. Germline V lookup: CDR1 KGHSH, CDR2 LQKENI. The CDR3 DNA follows: TGTGCCAGCTCACCTAATGTCGGGGCAGCACTCTATGGCTACACCTTC. Translation: CASSPNVGAALYGYTF.

The chain combines TRBV11-2 with TRBJ1-3; unclear D gene. Germline V gene sequence: CDR1 SGHAT, CDR2 FQNNGV. CDR3 length equals 17 residues. V was clipped by 5 bases and J by 1 base, with 18 bases between them. Written as DNA, the CDR3 is TGTGCCAGCAGCCCCGAGGCGGCCTTTACTTCTGGAAACACCATATATTTT. It encodes CASSPEAAFTSGNTIYF.

This sequence joins TRBV28 and TRBJ2-7; TRBD1 matches at 9 bases. The CDR3 is 15 amino acids. Germline V gene lookup returns CDR1 MDHEN and CDR2 SYDVKM. V gave up 6 bases and J gave up 4 bases; unmatched junction bases: 10. The CDR3 coding sequence is TGTGCCAGCAGGCGTGACAGGGGGTTCGGGTACGAGCAGTACTTC. This codes for CASRRDRGFGYEQYF.

This chain uses TRBV9 with TRBJ2-3, with D hard to call. The CDR3 has 13 residues. With 3 bases removed from V and 2 bases from J, the gap between germline ends came to 7 bases. Germline V gene sequence: CDR1 SGDLS, CDR2 YYNGEE. CDR3 DNA sequence: TGTGCCAGCAGCGCGACACTCACAGATACGCAGTATTTT. Translating gives CASSATLTDTQYF.

V and J are TRBV2 and TRBJ2-3; TRBD1 matches 7 bases. The length of the CDR3 is 13 residues. With V trimmed by 5 bases and J by 1 base, 0 bases remained unmatched. Germline V lookup: CDR1 SNHLY, CDR2 FYNNEI. The CDR3 is CASSTGGTDTQYF. CDR3 sequence (DNA): TGTGCCAGCAGTACAGGGGGCACAGATACGCAGTATTTT.

The V gene is TRBV14, the J gene TRBJ2-4; D is ambiguous. Germline V lookup: CDR1 SGHDN, CDR2 FVKESK. The CDR3 covers 11 residues. The V and J ends lost 1 base and 13 bases respectively, with 8 bases between them. DNA for the CDR3: TGTGCCAGCAGCCAAGGCGCGTTGCAGTACTTC. This sequence encodes CASSQGALQYF.

This chain connects TRBV30 to TRBJ2-5; D is unclear. Between the trimmed V and J ends, which lost 1 base and 5 bases, there was a span of 11 bases. The CDR3 consists of 13 residues. Germline V gives CDR1 GTSNPN, CDR2 SVGIG (reference sequence). The CDR3 sequence: CAWSAQRRETQYF. The DNA for the CDR3 is TGTGCCTGGAGTGCCCAAAGGCGGGAGACCCAGTACTTC.

DNA of the CDR3: TGTGCCAGCAGTGATCAACTAGCGGCGTCCTACGAGCAGTACTTC. Its translation is CASSDQLAASYEQYF. The gene calls are TRBV6-1 and TRBJ2-7; 8 bases agree with TRBD2. V gave up 3 bases and J gave up 1 base; unmatched junction bases: 5. The CDR3 is 15 residues long. Germline assignment: CDR1 MNHNS and CDR2 SASEGT.

This chain connects TRBV29-1 to TRBJ2-1, with D tentatively TRBD1 or TRBD2 (5 bases each). Trimming shortened V by 4 bases and J by 2 bases, and 9 bases separated the two germline ends. This CDR3 has 13 amino acids. CDR1 is SQVTM and CDR2 is ANQGSEA in the germline V gene. The CDR3 DNA follows: TGCAGCGTTGGAGGGGTGGCCTACAATGAGCAGTTCTTC. Translated: CSVGGVAYNEQFF.

In this sample, this clone turned up a few times. This chain uses TRBV9 with TRBJ1-1, with D hard to call. V lost 1 base and J 10 bases, leaving 17 bases between the germline ends. This CDR3 contains 14 residues. Germline V gene lookup returns CDR1 SGDLS and CDR2 YYNGEE. CDR3: CASSVLSLEVRAFF. In DNA form, the CDR3 reads TGTGCCAGCAGCGTACTATCACTTGAGGTTCGAGCTTTCTTT.

This chain links TRBV18 with TRBJ2-1; no clear D. The length of the CDR3 is 14 residues. The germline V gene has CDR1 KGHSH and CDR2 LQKENI. The ends were cut back, 1 base at V and 3 bases at J, with 7 bases in the middle. Here the CDR3 DNA reads TGTGCCAGCTCACCACAGGCCAACTACAATGAGCAGTTCTTC. Its translation is CASSPQANYNEQFF.